The 20 T cell receptor beta chains below all came from one sample that was sequenced in a study of read filtering for tumor transcriptome and immune sequencing. From roughly 390 ng of RNA, a library with molecular barcoded alpha/delta and beta/gamma adaptors was made. TCRdb reprocessed the reads with MiXCR, giving one entry per CDR3 protein. Of over 50,000 distinct CDR3 sequences in the sample, about 19% were seen once. Sequenced sample: a population of CD138-negative cells sorted from bone marrow. Source of these receptors: a donor at least 40 years old with multiple myeloma.

As to this clonotype: This may stem from a read error, because a much larger clone lies one nucleotide away. CDR3 nucleotides: TGCAGTGCTAGGGGAGGGGCCCCTGGGGCCAACGTCCTGACTTTC. Translated: CSARGGAPGANVLTF. J is TRBJ2-6 and V is TRBV20-1, with TRBD2 matching over 7 bases. Losses at the gene ends were 3 bases for V and 2 bases for J; bases not matched to a gene: 4. The germline V gene has CDR1 DFQATT and CDR2 SNEGSKA (reference sequence). CDR3 size: 15 residues.

This clonotype has ten or more counts. The chain links TRBV5-6 to TRBJ2-3; no reliable D call. The CDR3 is made up of 15 amino acids. V was pared by 3 bases and J by 2 bases, with 13 bases between. CDR1 and CDR2 from the germline V gene are SGHDT and YYEEEE. The CDR3 DNA sequence: TGTGCCAGCAGCTCCGTGGCGAAGACCACAGATACGCAGTATTTT. Amino acids: CASSSVAKTTDTQYF.

The count of this clonotype is one. Since a much larger clone is just one base distant, this may be a read error. The rearrangement uses TRBV5-1 and TRBJ2-3; D is unresolved. CDR3 size: 14 residues. Trimming left V 4 bases short and J 3 bases short, with 12 bases between. The germline V gene has CDR1 SGHRS and CDR2 YFSETQ. CDR3 in DNA: TGCGCCAGCAGCCGGCTCCCGCTTACAGATACGCAGTATTTT. Amino acid sequence: CASSRLPLTDTQYF.

This clonotype occurred many times. The chain combines TRBV20-1 with TRBJ2-7, with D perhaps TRBD1 (6 bases). Germline values: CDR1 DFQATT, CDR2 SNEGSKA (reference sequence). V was cut by 3 bases and J by 2 bases, with 11 bases left in between. The CDR3 is 13 amino acids. For the CDR3, the DNA is TGCAGTGCTAGTAGACAGGTCGCCTACGAGCAGTACTTC. This sequence encodes CSASRQVAYEQYF.

This clonotype was seen more than once but under ten times. The chain couples TRBV20-1 to TRBJ1-3; D gene unclear. The CDR3 is 12 residues long. Germline CDR1 is DFQATT and CDR2 is SNEGSKA (reference sequence). V lost 7 bases, J lost 0 bases, and 7 bases lay in between. CDR3 residues: CSGVRSGNTIYF. The CDR3 DNA reads as TGCAGTGGTGTCCGCTCTGGAAACACCATATATTTT.

The table lists this clonotype with a few counts. As the CDR3 is not closed by the conserved phenylalanine or tryptophan, this likely results from a read error. CDR3 coding DNA: TGTGCCAGCAGTTACTCGAACCAGGGGGGCGATACGCAGTATCTT. Its translation is CASSYSNQGGDTQYL. The chain employs TRBV6-6 and TRBJ2-3, with TRBD1 as a possible D gene (7 bases). The ends were cut back, 0 bases at V and 6 bases at J, with 13 bases in the middle. The germline gives CDR1 MNHNY, CDR2 SVGAGI (reference sequence). This CDR3 spans 15 amino acids.

This clonotype has ten or more counts. The chain recombines TRBV7-3 with TRBJ2-7, with D possibly being TRBD2 (7 bases). The germline V gene encodes CDR1 SGHTA and CDR2 FQGTGA. The CDR3 contains 13 residues. V gave up 2 bases and J gave up 5 bases, with 10 bases separating them. CDR3: CASSLEGGHEQYF. The CDR3 bases are TGTGCCAGCAGCTTAGAGGGGGGGCACGAGCAGTACTTC.

Sample share makes this clonotype medium-sized. The genes are TRBV4-1 and TRBJ2-1, with 13 nucleotides matching TRBD2. The junction had 6 bases not matched to a gene; V was cut back by 0 bases and J by 7 bases. Per the germline V gene, CDR1 is MGHRA and CDR2 is YSYEKL. This CDR3 comprises 17 residues. The CDR3 loop is CASSQEFRTSGRNEQFF. In nucleotides, the CDR3 is TGCGCCAGCAGCCAAGAATTTAGGACTAGCGGGAGAAATGAGCAGTTCTTC.

This clonotype was recorded many times. The chain combines TRBV20-1 with TRBJ1-1; D remains ambiguous. The germline V gene has CDR1 DFQATT and CDR2 SNEGSKA (reference sequence). The CDR3 loop spans 12 amino acids. V was shortened by 4 bases and J by 4 bases, with 10 bases between the two germline ends. The CDR3 is CSAIPFGTEAFF. The CDR3 DNA reads TGCAGTGCTATCCCCTTCGGCACTGAAGCTTTCTTT.

This clonotype was found many times. The chain uses TRBV12-3 or TRBV12-4 and TRBJ1-1, with D hard to call. The CDR3 contains 14 residues. Trimming took off 6 bases at V and 3 bases at J, with 14 bases between the two ends. CDR3 residues: CASSQQDRDTEAFF. The CDR3 DNA follows: TGTGCCAGCAGCCAACAAGACCGGGACACTGAAGCTTTCTTT.

Ten or more counts support this clonotype. The V call is TRBV20-1, the J call TRBJ2-7; 7 bases agree with TRBD1. This CDR3 has 14 amino acids. The germline gives CDR1 DFQATT, CDR2 SNEGSKA (reference sequence). V shed 2 bases, J shed 5 bases, and the junction held 9 bases outside the gene matches. In DNA form, the CDR3 reads TGCAGTGCTAGACCCATAGGGGGCTGGCACGAGCAGTACTTC. Its translation: CSARPIGGWHEQYF.

The rearrangement links TRBV20-1 to TRBJ2-7; a possible D gene is TRBD2 (5 bases). The germline CDR1 and CDR2 sequences are DFQATT and SNEGSKA (reference sequence). The CDR3 extends over 14 amino acids. Trimming pared 5 bases from V and 5 bases from J, leaving 19 bases between. The CDR3 sequence: CSAGFGKLGDEQYF. In DNA, the CDR3 is TGCAGTGCTGGTTTCGGGAAACTCGGGGACGAGCAGTACTTC.

This clonotype was picked up many times. V is TRBV6-5 and J is TRBJ2-7, with D possibly being TRBD1 or TRBD2 (6 bases each). The germline V gene encodes CDR1 MNHEY and CDR2 SVGAGI. The germline V and J ends were trimmed by 5 bases and 4 bases, with 15 bases remaining between them. This CDR3 is built from 14 residues. The CDR3 loop is CASSRRGVAYEQYF. In DNA form, the CDR3 reads TGTGCCAGCAGTCGAAGGGGGGTTGCGTACGAGCAGTACTTC.

This clonotype was picked up many times. CDR3 DNA: TGTGCCAGCAGCCTCGACAGGGGAGGCACTGAAGCTTTCTTT. Its translation is CASSLDRGGTEAFF. The rearrangement joins TRBV11-1 to TRBJ1-1, with TRBD1 matching over 8 bases. Trimming cost V 5 bases and J 4 bases; bases outside gene matches: 6. The CDR3 sequence is 14 residues long. The V gene's germline CDR1 is SGHAT and CDR2 FQDESV (reference sequence).

The sample holds many counts of this clonotype. The chain employs TRBV5-6 and TRBJ2-6; D might be TRBD1 (6 bases). The CDR3 covers 17 residues. Deletions cut 3 bases from V and 0 bases from J, with 13 bases between. Germline V gene lookup returns CDR1 SGHDT and CDR2 YYEEEE. The DNA of the CDR3 is TGTGCCAGCAGCTCCATTGGGGGCGACTCTGGGGCCAACGTCCTGACTTTC. Translating it yields CASSSIGGDSGANVLTF. Supplemented by reference TRBV5-6 and TRBJ2-6, the full variable domain reads DAGVTQSPTHLIKTRGQQVTLRCSPKSGHDTVSWYQQALGQGPQFIFQYYEEEERQRGNFPDRFSGHQFPNYSSELNVNALLLGDSALYLCASSSIGGDSGANVLTFGAGSRLTVL.

The rearrangement joins TRBV20-1 to TRBJ2-3; 12 bases map to TRBD2. J was trimmed by 6 bases and V by 1 base; bases with no gene match: 8. Germline values: CDR1 DFQATT, CDR2 SNEGSKA (reference sequence). The CDR3 loop spans 16 amino acids. CDR3 region: CSARALAGGAVDTQYF. As DNA, the CDR3 is TGCAGTGCTAGAGCTCTAGCGGGGGGGGCCGTGGATACGCAGTATTTT.

This clonotype has a handful of counts. V usage is TRBV5-6 and J usage is TRBJ1-2, with D possibly being TRBD1 (5 bases). The CDR3 runs to 16 residues. The germline V gene encodes CDR1 SGHDT and CDR2 YYEEEE. V lost 1 base and J lost 2, with 15 bases in between. CDR3 protein: CASSLNWGGYNYGYTF. The CDR3 nucleotides read TGTGCCAGCAGCTTGAATTGGGGCGGATACAACTATGGCTACACCTTC.

This clonotype came up many times. The J gene is TRBJ2-2, the V gene TRBV7-8; the D is unclear. This CDR3 is built from 14 residues. With 1 base removed from V and 4 bases from J, the gap between germline ends came to 7 bases. In germline, CDR1 is SGHVS, CDR2 FQNEAQ. The CDR3 is CASSLVHTTGELFF. In DNA, the CDR3 is TGTGCCAGCAGCTTAGTACATACCACCGGGGAGCTGTTTTTT.

This clonotype was seen repeatedly, ten times or more. CDR3 sequence: CSARDPSGAGYEQYF. The CDR3 bases are TGCAGTGCTAGAGATCCTAGCGGAGCCGGCTACGAGCAGTACTTC. This chain connects TRBV20-1 to TRBJ2-7; 7 nucleotides line up with TRBD2. This CDR3 spans 15 amino acids. Losses at the gene ends were 0 bases for V and 3 bases for J; bases not matched to a gene: 8. Germline assignment: CDR1 DFQATT and CDR2 SNEGSKA (reference sequence).

This clonotype was found many times. This rearrangement joins TRBV20-1 to TRBJ1-5; TRBD1 might be the D (5 bases). Germline V lookup: CDR1 DFQATT, CDR2 SNEGSKA (reference sequence). The CDR3 loop spans 13 amino acids. V lost 3 bases, J lost 7 bases, and 13 bases lay in between. CDR3 amino acids: CSARWGDLQPQHF. CDR3 nucleotides: TGCAGTGCTAGGTGGGGGGATCTGCAGCCCCAGCATTTT.